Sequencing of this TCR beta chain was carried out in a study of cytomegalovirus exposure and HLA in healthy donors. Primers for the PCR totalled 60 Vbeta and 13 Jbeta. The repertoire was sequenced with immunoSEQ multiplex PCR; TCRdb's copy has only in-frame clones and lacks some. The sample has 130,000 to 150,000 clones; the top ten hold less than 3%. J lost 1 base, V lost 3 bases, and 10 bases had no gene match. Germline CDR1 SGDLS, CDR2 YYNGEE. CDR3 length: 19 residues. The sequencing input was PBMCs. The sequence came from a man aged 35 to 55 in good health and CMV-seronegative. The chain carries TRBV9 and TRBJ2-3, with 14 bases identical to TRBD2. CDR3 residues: CASSARTSGGTGRTDTQYF. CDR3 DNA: TGTGCCAGCAGCGCCCGGACTAGCGGGGGGACAGGGCGCACAGATACGCAGTATTTT.